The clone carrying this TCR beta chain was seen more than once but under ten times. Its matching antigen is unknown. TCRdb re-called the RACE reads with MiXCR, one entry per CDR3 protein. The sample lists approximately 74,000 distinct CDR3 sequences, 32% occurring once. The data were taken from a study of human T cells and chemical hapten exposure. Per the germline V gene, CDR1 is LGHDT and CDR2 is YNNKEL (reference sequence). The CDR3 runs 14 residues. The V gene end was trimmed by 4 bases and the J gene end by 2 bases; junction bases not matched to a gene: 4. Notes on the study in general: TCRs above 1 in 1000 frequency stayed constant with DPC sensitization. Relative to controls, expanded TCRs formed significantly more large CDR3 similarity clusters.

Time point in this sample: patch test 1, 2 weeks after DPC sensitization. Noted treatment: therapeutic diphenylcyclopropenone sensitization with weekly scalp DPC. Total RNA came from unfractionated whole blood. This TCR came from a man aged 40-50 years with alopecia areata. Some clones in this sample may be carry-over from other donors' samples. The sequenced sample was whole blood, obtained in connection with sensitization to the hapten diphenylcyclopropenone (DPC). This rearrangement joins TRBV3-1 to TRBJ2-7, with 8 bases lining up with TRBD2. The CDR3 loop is CASSLSGTPYEQYF. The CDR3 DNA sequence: TGTGCCAGCAGCCTTAGCGGGACCCCCTACGAGCAGTACTTC.